These T cell receptor beta chains were read from a single sample in a study of OX40 agonist ivuxolimab in advanced cancers. Clones were sequenced by immunoSEQ multiplex PCR, and TCRdb holds only the in-frame ones, with some missing. The table lists 50,000 to 60,000 clones, approximately 86% of them singletons, with roughly an eighth in the top ten. The sequenced sample was CD4+ or CD8+ T cells sorted from blood, obtained in a trial of the OX40 agonist ivuxolimab. Receptors were obtained from an adult with an advanced solid tumor such as melanoma, head and neck, liver or kidney cancer. Each CDR3 is given with its conserved first and last residue. A D gene is named only where the DNA matches it firmly. Clone size is shown for a subset of rows, as once, few, many or a class of expanded clone.

TGTGCCAGCAGCACTCACCCCACGGAGACCCAGTACTTC CASSTHPTETQYF NA NA TRBJ2-5 TRBV7-3
TGCGCCAGCAGCTCCGGGGACAGGGGGAACAATTCACCCCTCCACTTT CASSSGDRGNNSPLHF TRBD1 NA TRBJ1-6 TRBV5-1
TGTGCCAGCAGCCCTCAGGGGCGGGAGGGGAGGGATGAGCAGTTCTTC CASSPQGREGRDEQFF TRBD2 NA TRBJ2-1 TRBV5-6
TGTGCCAGCAGCCCCCGTACGGGCGCCTACGAGCAGTACTTC CASSPRTGAYEQYF NA medium-sized TRBJ2-7 TRBV28
TGTGCCAGTTCAGGCGACGGGGAGCTGTTTTTT CASSGDGELFF NA NA TRBJ2-2 TRBV6-1
TGTGCCATCATGGAGCGGGAGGGGTACTACGAGCAGTACTTC CAIMEREGYYEQYF TRBD2 NA TRBJ2-7 TRBV10-3
TGTGCCAGCAGCCCGATCCCCTGGGGGTTCGAGCAGTACTTC CASSPIPWGFEQYF NA NA TRBJ2-7 TRBV7-9
TGTGCCAGCAGGGGGACAGGGGTGGTCACCGGGGAGCTGTTTTTT CASRGTGVVTGELFF TRBD1 NA TRBJ2-2 TRBV2
TGTGCCACCTCCGGGACAGGGGAGGGGAACACTGAAGCTTTCTTT CATSGTGEGNTEAFF TRBD1 NA TRBJ1-1 TRBV6-5
TGCGCCAGCAGCTTTACCGGGACAGGGGGACAAGAGACCCAGTACTTC CASSFTGTGGQETQYF TRBD1 NA TRBJ2-5 TRBV5-1
TGTGCCAGTAGTCACGGACAGCCCGGGAGAGCTTTCTTT CASSHGQPGRAFF NA few TRBJ1-1 TRBV19
TGTGCCAGCAGTGAAGCGATAGCGGGAGTCACCGGGGAGCTGTTTTTT CASSEAIAGVTGELFF TRBD2 NA TRBJ2-2 TRBV2
TGTGCCAGCAGTCGGTGGGACAACTCCTACGAGCAGTACTTC CASSRWDNSYEQYF NA NA TRBJ2-7 TRBV27
TGTGCCAGCAGTTTCATGACCAGAGATCAGCCCCAGCATTTT CASSFMTRDQPQHF NA few TRBJ1-5 TRBV28
TGTGCCATCAGTGAGTCTGGACCATGGGACACTGAAGCTTTCTTT CAISESGPWDTEAFF NA NA TRBJ1-1 TRBV10-3
TGCAGCGTTGGAGGCGGGAGAGCCTACGAGCAGTACTTC CSVGGGRAYEQYF TRBD2 NA TRBJ2-7 TRBV29-1
TGCAGTGCTAGCGGAGGGGACATTCAGTACTTC CSASGGDIQYF NA NA TRBJ2-4 TRBV20-1
TGTGCCAGTAGACGCAGGGGTCGCCCCTACGAGCAGTACTTC CASRRRGRPYEQYF NA few TRBJ2-7 TRBV19
TGTGCCAGCAGCCGGTTCTCCCCTGAAAAACTGTTTTTT CASSRFSPEKLFF NA few TRBJ1-4 TRBV7-2
TGTGCCAGCAGCTTACCCCTGACAGGCCTAAGGACCTACAATGAGCAGTTCTTC CASSLPLTGLRTYNEQFF NA NA TRBJ2-1 TRBV11-1
TGTGCCAGCAGTCCACCCGGGACAGGCCACTACGAGCAGTACTTC CASSPPGTGHYEQYF TRBD1 NA TRBJ2-7 TRBV28
TGCAGCGTCGATTCAGGGGGCGAGCAGTACTTC CSVDSGGEQYF TRBD1 NA TRBJ2-7 TRBV29-1
TGTGCCAGCAGGGCAGACAGGGGTCTGGGCTACACCTTC CASRADRGLGYTF TRBD1 NA TRBJ1-2 TRBV6-6
TGTGCCATCAGTGGAGTATTAGGAGCAGGGAGTCATCCTAGCACAGATACGCAGTATTTT CAISGVLGAGSHPSTDTQYF NA NA TRBJ2-3 TRBV10-3
TGTGCCAGCAGCTTAACCGGGACGTGGGAGAATACGCAGTATTTT CASSLTGTWENTQYF NA NA TRBJ2-3 TRBV9
TGTGCCAGCAGCAGTACAGGGGGCTTCTACGAGCAGTACTTC CASSSTGGFYEQYF TRBD1 once TRBJ2-7 TRBV7-9
TGTGCCAGCAGTGAAAGGACAGGGGGGTTTCTGTTTGGAAACACCATATATTTT CASSERTGGFLFGNTIYF TRBD1 NA TRBJ1-3 TRBV6-1
TGTGCCAGCAGCAAAGTCGGGAGGGGTTGGGAGCAGTACTTC CASSKVGRGWEQYF NA once TRBJ2-7 TRBV21-1
TGTGCCAGCAGCCAGTACAGGGGAGGCAGTTTCCCAACTAATGAAAAACTGTTTTTT CASSQYRGGSFPTNEKLFF TRBD1 NA TRBJ1-4 TRBV4-2
TGTGCCAGCAGCGGGCTAGTCGAAGCCGGAAGATACGAGCAGTACTTC CASSGLVEAGRYEQYF NA NA TRBJ2-7 TRBV9
TGTGCCAGCAGCCCCAGGTTGTTCCACACTGAAGCTTTCTTT CASSPRLFHTEAFF NA NA TRBJ1-1 TRBV2
TGTGCCAGCAGTTTCCGGGACAGTGACACCTACGAGCAGTACTTC CASSFRDSDTYEQYF TRBD1 NA TRBJ2-7 TRBV27
TGTGCCAGCAGTTTACAGGGAAGTCGTAGCAATCAGCCCCAGCATTTT CASSLQGSRSNQPQHF NA NA TRBJ1-5 TRBV28
TGTGCCAGTAGTTTGCCAGGGGATTCCCTCGAGCAGTACTTC CASSLPGDSLEQYF NA NA TRBJ2-7 TRBV19
TGTGCCAGTAGTATAAAAGAAGGGACTGAAGCTTTCTTT CASSIKEGTEAFF NA NA TRBJ1-1 TRBV19
TGTGCCAGCAGCTTGGTACCGGAGTATGGCTACACCTTC CASSLVPEYGYTF NA NA TRBJ1-2 TRBV5-6
TGTGCCAGCAGTCAAAGAGGGACTCCAACCCTTTTCAAGCCCCAGCATTTT CASSQRGTPTLFKPQHF NA NA TRBJ1-5 TRBV27
TGTGCCAGCAGCCAGGGGACTAGCACAGATACGCAGTATTTT CASSQGTSTDTQYF NA NA TRBJ2-3 TRBV14
TGCGCCAGCAGCTTACAGGGGGGCGAGACCCAGTACTTC CASSLQGGETQYF TRBD1 once TRBJ2-5 TRBV5-1
TGTGCCAGCAGTTTATTGGGACGGGAAGCTTTCTTT CASSLLGREAFF NA NA TRBJ1-1 TRBV28
TGTGCCAGCAGCATCCAGCGGGGTGGCACAGATACGCAGTATTTT CASSIQRGGTDTQYF TRBD2 NA TRBJ2-3 TRBV11-2
TGTGCCAGCTCCAGGGGCGGGAATGAAAAACTGTTTTTT CASSRGGNEKLFF NA NA TRBJ1-4 TRBV18
TGCGCCAGCAGGTCCGGACCTAGCACAGATACGCAGTATTTT CASRSGPSTDTQYF NA NA TRBJ2-3 TRBV5-1
TGTGCCAGCACTAAAGCCGGGGGGACTAGTAATCACGGGGAGCTGTTTTTT CASTKAGGTSNHGELFF NA NA TRBJ2-2 TRBV21-1
TGTGCCACCAGCAGAGCCAGGGACGAGCAGTACTTC CATSRARDEQYF NA NA TRBJ2-7 TRBV15
TGTGCCATCAGTGGAGTGAACTCTGGAAACACCATATATTTT CAISGVNSGNTIYF NA NA TRBJ1-3 TRBV10-3
TGTGCCAGCAGCCCGAGCATTAACTATGGCTACACCTTC CASSPSINYGYTF NA NA TRBJ1-2 TRBV11-2
TGCGCCAGCAGCCTTCCGAGGAGCTCCAACACCGGGGAGCTGTTTTTT CASSLPRSSNTGELFF NA NA TRBJ2-2 TRBV4-1
TGTGCCAGCAGCATACGGACAGAGATTAATGAAAAACTGTTTTTT CASSIRTEINEKLFF NA NA TRBJ1-4 TRBV5-5
TGTGCCTGGAGTCGGGGACGGAGCAACTATGGCTACACCTTC CAWSRGRSNYGYTF NA NA TRBJ1-2 TRBV30